This T cell receptor (beta chain) originates from a study of CD8 T cells in ankylosing spondylitis. Study-wide points: Disease-associated clones were CD8+ and fairly uncommon in peripheral blood. Disease-associated clones were reportedly significantly overrepresented in matched ankylosing spondylitis synovial fluid. Ankylosing spondylitis blood seemed to carry a telltale TCR beta motif made of several highly homologous variants. There were earlier reports of some motif variants in reactive arthritis synovial fluid and blood.

Germline trimming cut 5 bases from V and 2 bases from J; bases unmatched to any gene: 10. The CDR3 consists of 16 residues. Regarding this clonotype: Its specificity is not known.

TCRdb fed the 5' RACE reads into MiXCR, producing one record per CDR3 protein. Among roughly 470,000 distinct CDR3 sequences, 25% to 30% were seen once, and the ten largest hold roughly 0.8%. The specimen sequenced was blood, either unsorted or a sorted T cell fraction (not recorded which). V is TRBV12-3 or TRBV12-4 and J is TRBJ2-7; 9 nucleotides line up with TRBD1. The clonotype was recovered from a male donor with ankylosing spondylitis. CDR3 nucleotides: TGTGCCAGCAGTCCTCGTAGGAGACAGGGGGCCTACGAGCAGTACTTC. Its protein product is CASSPRRRQGAYEQYF.